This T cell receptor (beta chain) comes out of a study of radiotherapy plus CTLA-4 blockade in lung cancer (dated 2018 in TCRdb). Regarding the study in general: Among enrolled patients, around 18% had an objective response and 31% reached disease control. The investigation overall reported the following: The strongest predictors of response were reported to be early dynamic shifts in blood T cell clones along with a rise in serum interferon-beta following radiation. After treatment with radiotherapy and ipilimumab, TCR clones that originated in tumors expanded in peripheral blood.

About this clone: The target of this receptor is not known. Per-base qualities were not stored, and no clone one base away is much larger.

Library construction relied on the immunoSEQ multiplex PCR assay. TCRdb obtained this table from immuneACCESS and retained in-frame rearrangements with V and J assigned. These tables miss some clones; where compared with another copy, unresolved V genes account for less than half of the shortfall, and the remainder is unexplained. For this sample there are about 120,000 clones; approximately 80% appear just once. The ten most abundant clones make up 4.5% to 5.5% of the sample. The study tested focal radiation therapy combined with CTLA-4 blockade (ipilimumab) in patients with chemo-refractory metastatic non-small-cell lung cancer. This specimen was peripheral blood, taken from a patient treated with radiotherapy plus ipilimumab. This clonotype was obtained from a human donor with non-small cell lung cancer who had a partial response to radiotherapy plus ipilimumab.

The CDR3 protein: CASSLLVPRGYYGYTF. The nucleotide sequence is TGTGCCAGCAGTTTATTGGTCCCCAGAGGATACTATGGCTACACCTTC. The chain is made from TRBV28 and TRBJ1-2, with an unclear D gene assignment. Trimming at the junction amounts to 1 base on V and 3 bases on J, and the germline ends lie 15 bases apart. Based on the germline V gene, the CDR1 and CDR2 sequences are MDHEN and SYDVKM. From its cysteine to its phenylalanine, the CDR3 spans 16 amino acids. The entry retains the CDR3 DNA only, 48 bases that are in frame from base 1.